In its sample, the clone carrying this T cell receptor beta chain was seen many times. Its antigen is still unknown. These data belong to a study of CD8+CD57+ T cells in acquired aplastic anemia. Study as a whole: Sorted CD4+ plus CD8+ cells gave DNA averaging about 3.2 ug. Where healthy donors were concerned, CD4+ cells averaged about 10 million reads. Findings and limits, study-wide: About 30 CD8+ CDR3 sequences occurred in both the patients and the controls. Patients versus controls showed no significant CD8+ Simpson's diversity difference.

Researchers used genomic DNA as the template to profile TCR beta VDJ and CDR3. TCRdb called the reads again in MiXCR, with one record for every CDR3 protein. The table records around 400,000 distinct CDR3 sequences, 60% to 80% of them present only once. The germline CDR1 and CDR2 sequences are LGHNA and YNFKEQ. Trimming at V came to 1 base and at J to 0 bases, leaving 0 bases not matched to a gene. CDR3 length: 15 residues. This TCR derives from a human donor in good health, serving as a control. The sequencing sample was made of sorted CD4+, CD8+, or CD8+CD57+ T cells (not recorded which) from PBMCs. The chain couples TRBV4-2 to TRBJ1-3; 7 bases are shared with TRBD1. In DNA, the CDR3 is TGTGCCAGCAGCCAAGGACAGGGCTCTGGAAACACCATATATTTT. This encodes CASSQGQGSGNTIYF.